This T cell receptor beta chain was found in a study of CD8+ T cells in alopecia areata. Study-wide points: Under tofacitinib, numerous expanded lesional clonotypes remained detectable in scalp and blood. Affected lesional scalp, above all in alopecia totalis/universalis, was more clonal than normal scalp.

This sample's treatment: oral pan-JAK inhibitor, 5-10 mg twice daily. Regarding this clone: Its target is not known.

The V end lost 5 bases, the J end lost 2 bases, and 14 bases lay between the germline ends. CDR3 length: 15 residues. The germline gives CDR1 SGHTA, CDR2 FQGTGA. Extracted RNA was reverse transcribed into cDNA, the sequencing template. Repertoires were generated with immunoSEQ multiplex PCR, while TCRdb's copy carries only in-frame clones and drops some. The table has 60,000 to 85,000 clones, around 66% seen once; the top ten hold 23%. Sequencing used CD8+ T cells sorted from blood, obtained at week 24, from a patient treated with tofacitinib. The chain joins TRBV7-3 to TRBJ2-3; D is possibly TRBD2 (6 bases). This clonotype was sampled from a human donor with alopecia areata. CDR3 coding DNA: TGTGCCAGCAGCCCGATGCTAGCGACCACAGATACGCAGTATTTT. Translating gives CASSPMLATTDTQYF.